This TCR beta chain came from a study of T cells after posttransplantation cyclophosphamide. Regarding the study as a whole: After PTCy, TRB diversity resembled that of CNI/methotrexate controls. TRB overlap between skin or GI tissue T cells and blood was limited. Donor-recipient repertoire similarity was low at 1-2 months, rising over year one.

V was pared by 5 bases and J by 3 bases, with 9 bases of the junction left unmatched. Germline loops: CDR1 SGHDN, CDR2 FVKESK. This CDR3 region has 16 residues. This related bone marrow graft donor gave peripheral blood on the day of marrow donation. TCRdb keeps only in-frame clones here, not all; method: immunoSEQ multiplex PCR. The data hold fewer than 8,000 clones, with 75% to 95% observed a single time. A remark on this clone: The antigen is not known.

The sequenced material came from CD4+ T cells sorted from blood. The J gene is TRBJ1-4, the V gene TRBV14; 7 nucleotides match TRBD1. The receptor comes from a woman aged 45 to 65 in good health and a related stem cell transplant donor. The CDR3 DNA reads TGTGCCAGCAGCAAACAGGGGATTCGGTCTAATGAAAAACTGTTTTTT. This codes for CASSKQGIRSNEKLFF.